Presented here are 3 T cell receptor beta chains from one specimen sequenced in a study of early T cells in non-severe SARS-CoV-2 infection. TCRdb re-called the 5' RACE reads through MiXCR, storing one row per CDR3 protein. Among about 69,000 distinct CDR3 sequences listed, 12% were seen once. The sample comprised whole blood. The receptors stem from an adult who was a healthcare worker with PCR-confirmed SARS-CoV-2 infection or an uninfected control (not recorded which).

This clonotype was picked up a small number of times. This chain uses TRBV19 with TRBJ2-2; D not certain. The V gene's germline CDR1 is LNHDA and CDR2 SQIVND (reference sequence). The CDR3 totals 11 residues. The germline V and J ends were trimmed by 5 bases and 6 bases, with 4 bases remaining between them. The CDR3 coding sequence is TGTGCCAGTAGTCGGGCCGGGGAGCTGTTTTTT. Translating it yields CASSRAGELFF.

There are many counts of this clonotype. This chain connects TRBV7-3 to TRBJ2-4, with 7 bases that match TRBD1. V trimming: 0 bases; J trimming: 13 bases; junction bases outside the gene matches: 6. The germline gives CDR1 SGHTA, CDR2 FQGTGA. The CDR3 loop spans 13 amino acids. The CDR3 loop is CASSLTLTGSQYF. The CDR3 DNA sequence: TGTGCCAGCAGCTTAACATTGACAGGGTCACAGTACTTC. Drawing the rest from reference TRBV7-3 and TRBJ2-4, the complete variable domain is GAGVSQTPSNKVTEKGKYVELRCDPISGHTALYWYRQSLGQGPEFLIYFQGTGAADDSGLPNDRFFAVRPEGSVSTLKIQRTERGDSAVYLCASSLTLTGSQYFGAGTRLSVL.

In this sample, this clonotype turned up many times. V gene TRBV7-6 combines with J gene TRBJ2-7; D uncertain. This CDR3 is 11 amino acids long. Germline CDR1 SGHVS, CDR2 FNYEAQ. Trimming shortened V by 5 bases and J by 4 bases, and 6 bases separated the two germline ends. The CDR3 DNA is TGTGCCAGCAGCGGGCGTTACGAGCAGTACTTC. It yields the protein CASSGRYEQYF.